Reported below is one T cell receptor (beta chain). Sequencing used immunoSEQ multiplex PCR; TCRdb keeps in-frame clones, though not all of them. The sample lists some 59,000 clones; approximately 90% were seen once. Exclusion applied to patients with autoimmune disease history or systemic immunosuppression. This sample is drawn from a study of OX40 agonist ivuxolimab in advanced cancers. As for the study in general: At doses from 0.01 to 10 mg/kg, patients were given intravenous ivuxolimab every 2 weeks. Patients were over 65% male with ages roughly 23 to 79, mean about 65.

The CDR3 spans 17 residues. The germline V gene encodes CDR1 PRHDT and CDR2 FYEKMQ (reference sequence). V gave up 4 bases and J gave up 4 bases, with 22 bases separating them. Source: CD4+ or CD8+ T cells sorted from blood, taken in a trial of the OX40 agonist ivuxolimab. The V call is TRBV13, the J call TRBJ1-2; no clear D. The receptor's source is an adult with an advanced solid tumor such as melanoma, head and neck, liver or kidney cancer. CDR3 sequence: CASSSGRGYVGRYGYTF. CDR3 coding DNA: TGTGCCAGCAGCTCCGGACGGGGTTATGTTGGACGCTATGGCTACACCTTC. The whole variable domain, filled in from reference TRBV13 and TRBJ1-2, reads AAGVIQSPRHLIKEKRETATLKCYPIPRHDTVYWYQQGPGQDPQFLISFYEKMQSDKGSIPDRFSAQQFSDYHSELNMSSLELGDSALYFCASSSGRGYVGRYGYTFGSGTRLTVV.